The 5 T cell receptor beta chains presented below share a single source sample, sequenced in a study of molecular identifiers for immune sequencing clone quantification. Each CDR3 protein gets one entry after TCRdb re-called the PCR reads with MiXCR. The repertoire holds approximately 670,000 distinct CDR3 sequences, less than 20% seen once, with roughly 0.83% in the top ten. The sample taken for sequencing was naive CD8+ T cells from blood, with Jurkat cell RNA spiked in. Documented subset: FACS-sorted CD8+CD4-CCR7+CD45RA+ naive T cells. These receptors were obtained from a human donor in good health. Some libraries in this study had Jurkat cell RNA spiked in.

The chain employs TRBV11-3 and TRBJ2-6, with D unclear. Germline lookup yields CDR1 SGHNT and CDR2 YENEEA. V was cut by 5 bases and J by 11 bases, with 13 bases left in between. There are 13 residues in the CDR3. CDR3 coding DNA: TGTGCCAGCAGCCCCTCGGGCCGTGACGTCCTGACTTTC. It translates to CASSPSGRDVLTF.

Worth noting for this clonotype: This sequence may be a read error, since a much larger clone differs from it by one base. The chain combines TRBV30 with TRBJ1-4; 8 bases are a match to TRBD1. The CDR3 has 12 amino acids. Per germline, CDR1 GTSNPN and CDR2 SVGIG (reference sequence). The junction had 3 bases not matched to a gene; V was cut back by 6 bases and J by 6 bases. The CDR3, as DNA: TGTGCCTGCACAGGGGGGGATGAAAAACTGTTTTTT. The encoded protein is CACTGGDEKLFF.

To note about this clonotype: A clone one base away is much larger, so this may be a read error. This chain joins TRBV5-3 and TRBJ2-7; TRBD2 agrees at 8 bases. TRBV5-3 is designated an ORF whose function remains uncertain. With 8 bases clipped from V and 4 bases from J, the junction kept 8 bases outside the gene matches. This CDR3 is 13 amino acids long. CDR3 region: CASSLERGYEQYF. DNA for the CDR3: TGTGCCAGCAGCCTCGAGCGGGGGTACGAGCAGTACTTC.

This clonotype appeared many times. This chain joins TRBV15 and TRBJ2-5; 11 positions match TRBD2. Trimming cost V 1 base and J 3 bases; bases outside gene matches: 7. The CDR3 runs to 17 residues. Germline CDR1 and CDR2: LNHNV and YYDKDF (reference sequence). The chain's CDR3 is CATSRVVTSGVKETQYF. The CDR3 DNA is TGTGCCACCAGCAGAGTAGTGACTAGCGGGGTTAAAGAGACCCAGTACTTC.

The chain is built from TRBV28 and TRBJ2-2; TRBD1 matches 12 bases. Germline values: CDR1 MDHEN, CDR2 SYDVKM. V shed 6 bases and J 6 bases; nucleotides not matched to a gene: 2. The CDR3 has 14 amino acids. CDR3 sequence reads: CASRWDRGPGELFF. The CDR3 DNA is TGTGCCAGCAGATGGGACAGGGGGCCCGGGGAGCTGTTTTTT.